The next 20 T cell receptor beta chains were all read from a single sample in a study of T cells in Graves' hyperthyroidism and ophthalmopathy (dated 2019 in TCRdb). To prepare the library, multiplex PCR was applied. The sample was run on an Illumina HiSeq 2000. The TCR beta CDR3 regions were amplified from RNA transcripts. A first-round RT-PCR of the TCR CDR3 used the HTBI primer set with the Qiagen OneStep RT-PCR kit. The public reads were quality trimmed at Q25 with fastp and then assembled into clones with MiXCR by TCRdb, keeping productive beta chains. Each CDR3 protein gets just one entry, which takes the most common genes and DNA from the rows behind it. Counted in this sample were about 640,000 distinct CDR3 sequences; less than 25% of them appeared once. Over 30% of the sample is held by the ten biggest clonotypes. The sequenced sample consisted of blood. The receptors shown here come from a young man with Graves' ophthalmopathy.

This clonotype was seen repeatedly, ten times or more. V usage is TRBV2 and J usage is TRBJ2-3; possibly TRBD1 for D (5 bases). Trimming pared 6 bases from V and 1 base from J, leaving 14 bases between. Germline V lookup: CDR1 SNHLY, CDR2 FYNNEI. The CDR3 runs to 15 residues. CDR3 DNA: TGTGCCAGCAGCCTCGACAGCCACGGCACAGATACGCAGTATTTT. Translation gives CASSLDSHGTDTQYF.

The chain couples TRBV10-1 to TRBJ2-2, with a tentative D call TRBD2 (6 bases). Germline-derived CDR1 and CDR2 are WNHNN and SYGVQD (reference sequence). Trimming pared 5 bases from V and 4 bases from J, leaving 14 bases between. CDR3 size: 15 residues. The CDR3 bases are TGCGCCAGCAGTCCCCGGAGAGCGGGCACCGGGGAGCTGTTTTTT. Protein sequence: CASSPRRAGTGELFF.

This clonotype has only a few counts. The V call is TRBV6-1, the J call TRBJ2-3, with D perhaps matching TRBD2 (5 bases). Deletions cut 6 bases from V and 1 base from J, with 14 bases between. There are 15 residues in the CDR3. The germline CDR1 and CDR2 sequences are MNHNS and SASEGT. The CDR3 region has the DNA TGTGCCAGCAGACGACTCCTGCGGGGCACAGATACGCAGTATTTT. It is translated as CASRRLLRGTDTQYF.

This clonotype was counted at least ten times. The chain couples TRBV12-3 or TRBV12-4 to TRBJ2-7, with TRBD1 matching over 9 bases. This CDR3 region has 14 residues. V shed 7 bases, J shed 3 bases, and the junction held 7 bases outside the gene matches. The CDR3 protein is CASTDTGGNYEQYF. The CDR3 DNA is TGTGCCAGCACCGATACAGGGGGCAACTACGAGCAGTACTTC.

There are a few counts of this clonotype. The chain uses TRBV24-1 and TRBJ2-1, with TRBD1 matching 7 bases. Germline V CDR1 and CDR2: KGHDR, SFDVKD. CDR3 length: 16 residues. Unmatched junction bases numbered 7, after V lost 3 bases and J lost 3 bases. In DNA form, the CDR3 reads TGTGCCACCAGTGATACCGAGACAGGGCTCTACAATGAGCAGTTCTTC. Translated: CATSDTETGLYNEQFF.

V usage is TRBV4-2 and J usage is TRBJ1-2; no reliable D call. The V gene's germline CDR1 is LGHNA and CDR2 YNFKEQ. This CDR3 has 15 residues. V was shortened by 4 bases and J by 8 bases, with 20 bases between the two germline ends. The CDR3 DNA reads as TGTGCCAGCAGCCCCGGAGGGAGGAGTGGGAGCGGCTACACCTTC. Protein sequence: CASSPGGRSGSGYTF.

This clonotype was detected once. A single base separates this from a much larger clone, so it may be a read error. The chain joins TRBV7-2 to TRBJ2-3; no clear D. Trimming stripped 2 bases from V and 9 bases from J, with 18 bases between. The CDR3 totals 15 residues. CDR1 SGHTA and CDR2 FQGNSA come from the germline V gene. The CDR3 nucleotides read TGTGCCAGCAGCTTAAACCTAAACCTGCCCCTGACGCAGTATTTT. This codes for CASSLNLNLPLTQYF. Full variable domain (remainder filled in from reference TRBV7-2 and TRBJ2-3): GAGVSQSPSNKVTEKGKDVELRCDPISGHTALYWYRQSLGQGLEFLIYFQGNSAPDKSGLPSDRFSAERTGGSVSTLTIQRTQQEDSAVYLCASSLNLNLPLTQYFGPGTRLTVL.

This chain connects TRBV4-1 to TRBJ1-4, with D perhaps matching TRBD1 (6 bases). The germline V and J ends were trimmed by 1 base and 8 bases, with 14 bases remaining between them. The CDR3 spans 15 residues. The germline gives CDR1 MGHRA, CDR2 YSYEKL. This chain's CDR3 is CASSQVKDSREKLFF. The DNA for the CDR3 is TGCGCCAGCAGCCAAGTGAAGGACAGTAGAGAAAAACTGTTTTTT.

The CDR3 nucleotides read TGCGCCAGCAGTCGTGATTCGAGGGCACGGTACGAGCAGTACTTC. Translation gives CASSRDSRARYEQYF. The V call is TRBV5-1, the J call TRBJ2-7; possible D gene TRBD2, 5 bases. V was clipped by 5 bases and J by 4 bases, with 19 bases between them. This CDR3 contains 15 residues. CDR1 is SGHRS and CDR2 is YFSETQ in the germline V gene.

This chain connects TRBV2 to TRBJ1-5, with 8 bases fitting TRBD1. The CDR3 runs to 16 residues. The germline V gene has CDR1 SNHLY and CDR2 FYNNEI. V was pared by 5 bases and J by 6 bases, with 12 bases of the junction left unmatched. The CDR3 loop reads CASSYSPGGSAQPQHF. DNA of the CDR3: TGTGCCAGCAGTTACTCACCAGGGGGCTCCGCTCAGCCCCAGCATTTT.

In its sample, this clonotype was seen a few times. This chain joins TRBV7-6 and TRBJ2-1, with 7 bases aligning to TRBD2. The CDR3 has 16 residues. Germline CDR1 reads SGHVS; CDR2 reads FNYEAQ. With V trimmed by 0 bases and J by 3 bases, 5 bases remained unmatched. Here the CDR3 DNA reads TGTGCCAGCAGCTTAGCGGGGGGGTCTCTCTACAATGAGCAGTTCTTC. Translating it yields CASSLAGGSLYNEQFF.

This clonotype was recorded many times. The chain employs TRBV6-1 and TRBJ1-1, with D uncertain. The CDR3 extends over 15 amino acids. Trimming took off 7 bases at V and 2 bases at J, with 17 bases between the two ends. Germline values: CDR1 MNHNS, CDR2 SASEGT. CDR3 protein: CASNERAKLNTEAFF. The CDR3 DNA sequence: TGTGCCAGCAACGAACGTGCAAAGCTAAACACTGAAGCTTTCTTT.

This clonotype has ten or more counts. The chain uses TRBV10-1 and TRBJ2-7, with 7 positions matching TRBD2. The CDR3 is 13 amino acids. Germline-derived CDR1 and CDR2 are WNHNN and SYGVQD (reference sequence). V was clipped by 8 bases and J by 3 bases; unmatched bases: 7. CDR3 amino acids: CASGPSGSYEQYF. In nucleotides, the CDR3 is TGCGCCAGCGGCCCTAGCGGCAGCTACGAGCAGTACTTC.

This clonotype was seen a handful of times. The chain recombines TRBV7-9 with TRBJ1-2, with 7 bases that match TRBD1. The CDR3 is made up of 15 amino acids. V was clipped by 1 base and J by 2 bases; unmatched bases: 4. Germline CDR1 is SEHNR and CDR2 is FQNEAQ (reference sequence). The CDR3 DNA reads as TGTGCCAGCAGCTTAGAGGGACAGCCCAACTATGGCTACACCTTC. Protein: CASSLEGQPNYGYTF.

J is TRBJ1-1 and V is TRBV19; 7 nucleotides match TRBD1. The CDR3 spans 14 residues. The germline V gene has CDR1 LNHDA and CDR2 SQIVND (reference sequence). The V segment lost 8 bases and the J segment 6 bases; nucleotides outside the gene matches: 12. The CDR3 nucleotides read TGTGCCAGTCGGGACAGTTTTGACTCGGCTGAAGCTTTCTTT. Its translation: CASRDSFDSAEAFF.

In this sample, this clonotype turned up a few times. Mismatch with germline at one junction end may stem from a read error. The V gene is TRBV7-3, the J gene TRBJ2-3, with D unclear. Germline V gene data show CDR1 as SGHTA and CDR2 as FQGTGA. The CDR3 consists of 17 residues. The CDR3 region is CASSLGFGGLNTNTQYF. The CDR3 region has the DNA TGTGCCAGCAGCTTAGGTTTCGGTGGGCTAAACACAAATACGCAGTATTTT.

This clonotype was counted a single time. The chain combines TRBV28 with TRBJ2-5; D possibly corresponds to TRBD1 (7 bases). The CDR3 sequence is 16 residues long. Germline CDR1 is MDHEN and CDR2 is SYDVKM. The V and J ends lost 6 bases and 0 bases respectively, with 17 bases between them. The CDR3 coding sequence is TGTGCCAGCAGCCCCAGGGGGGTGGACAACCAAGAGACCCAGTACTTC. Protein sequence: CASSPRGVDNQETQYF.

V gene TRBV11-2 combines with J gene TRBJ2-2; TRBD1 might be the D (6 bases). Germline V gene data show CDR1 as SGHAT and CDR2 as FQNNGV. The CDR3 runs to 17 residues. The V end was cut by 5 bases, the J end by 0 bases, with 16 bases between. The CDR3 spells CASSHSPRTANTGELFF. As DNA, the CDR3 is TGTGCCAGCAGCCATAGCCCCAGGACAGCGAACACCGGGGAGCTGTTTTTT.

This clonotype was recorded at least ten times. The chain couples TRBV20-1 to TRBJ2-1, with D possibly being TRBD2 (7 bases). Germline V gene lookup returns CDR1 DFQATT and CDR2 SNEGSKA (reference sequence). The CDR3 runs 15 residues. With 6 bases removed from V and 5 bases from J, the gap between germline ends came to 20 bases. For the CDR3, the DNA is TGCAGTGCCCTCATTATGCGGGGGCGCGACAATGAGCAGTTCTTC. As protein: CSALIMRGRDNEQFF.

The chain is built from TRBV28 and TRBJ2-7; a possible D gene is TRBD1 (6 bases). The CDR3 runs 14 residues. Germline CDR1 reads MDHEN; CDR2 reads SYDVKM. V lost 5 bases and J lost 6, with 17 bases in between. The DNA of the CDR3 is TGTGCCAGCAGTAAGATCGGACAGAGAGGCGAGCAGTACTTC. Translated, it gives CASSKIGQRGEQYF. The full variable domain, with the rest looked up from reference TRBV28 and TRBJ2-7, is DVKVTQSSRYLVKRTGEKVFLECVQDMDHENMFWYRQDPGLGLRLIYFSYDVKMKEKGDIPEGYSVSREKKERFSLILESASTNQTSMYLCASSKIGQRGEQYFGPGTRLTVT.